This TCR beta chain derives from a study of T cell responses to AZD1222 COVID-19 vaccine. Study-wide findings and caveats: Spike-specific TCR breadth and depth rose after two AZD1222 doses. The repertoires were collected only after the peak T cell response. Baseline seropositivity occurred in only a handful of AZD1222 recipients. Nearly half of spike-specific TCRs reportedly go after variant regions that carry no mutations.

Per germline, CDR1 ENHRY and CDR2 SYGVKD. The CDR3 consists of 14 residues. The V gene lost 6 bases and the J gene lost 5 bases, with 16 bases spanning the gap. Clones were sequenced by immunoSEQ multiplex PCR, and TCRdb holds only the in-frame ones, with some missing. The table has about 210,000 clones, 85% to 95% seen once. For this clone: What it binds is not known.

The TCR comes from an adult in good health. The material was peripheral blood, obtained on day 0 of AZD1222 vaccination. The V and J genes are TRBV10-3 and TRBJ2-5; TRBD1 might be the D (6 bases). DNA of the CDR3: TGTGCCATCAGGGGACAAGGGGGTTGGGAGACCCAGTACTTC. It yields the protein CAIRGQGGWETQYF.